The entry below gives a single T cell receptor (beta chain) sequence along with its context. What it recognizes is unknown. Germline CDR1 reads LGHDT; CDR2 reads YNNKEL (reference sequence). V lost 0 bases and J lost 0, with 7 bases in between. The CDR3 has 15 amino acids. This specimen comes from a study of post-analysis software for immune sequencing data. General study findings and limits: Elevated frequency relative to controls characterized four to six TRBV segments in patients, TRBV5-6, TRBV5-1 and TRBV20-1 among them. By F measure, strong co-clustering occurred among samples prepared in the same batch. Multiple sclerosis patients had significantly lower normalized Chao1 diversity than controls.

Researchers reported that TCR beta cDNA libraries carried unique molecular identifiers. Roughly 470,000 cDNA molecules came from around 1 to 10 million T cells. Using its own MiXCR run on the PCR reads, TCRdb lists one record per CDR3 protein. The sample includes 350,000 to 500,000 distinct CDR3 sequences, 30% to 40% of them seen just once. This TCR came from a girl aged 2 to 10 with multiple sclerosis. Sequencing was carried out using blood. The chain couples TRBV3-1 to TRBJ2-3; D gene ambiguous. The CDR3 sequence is CASSQDYGSTDTQYF. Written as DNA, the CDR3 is TGTGCCAGCAGCCAAGACTACGGGAGCACAGATACGCAGTATTTT.